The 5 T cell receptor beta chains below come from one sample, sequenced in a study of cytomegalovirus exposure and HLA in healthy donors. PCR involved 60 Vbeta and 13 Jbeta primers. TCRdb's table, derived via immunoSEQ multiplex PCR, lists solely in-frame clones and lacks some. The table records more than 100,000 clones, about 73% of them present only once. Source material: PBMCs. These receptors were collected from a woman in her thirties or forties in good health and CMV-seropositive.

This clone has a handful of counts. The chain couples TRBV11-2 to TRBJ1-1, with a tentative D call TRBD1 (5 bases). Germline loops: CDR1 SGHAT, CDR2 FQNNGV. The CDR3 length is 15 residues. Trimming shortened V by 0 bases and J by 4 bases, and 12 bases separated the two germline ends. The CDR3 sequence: CASSLDQTGGTEAFF. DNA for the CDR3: TGTGCCAGCAGCTTAGATCAAACAGGCGGCACTGAAGCTTTCTTT.

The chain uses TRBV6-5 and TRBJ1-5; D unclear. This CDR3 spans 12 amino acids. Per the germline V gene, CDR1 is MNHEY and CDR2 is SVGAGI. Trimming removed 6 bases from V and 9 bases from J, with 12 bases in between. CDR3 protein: CASRTKLGPQHF. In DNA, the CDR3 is TGTGCCAGCAGGACAAAACTAGGGCCCCAGCATTTT.

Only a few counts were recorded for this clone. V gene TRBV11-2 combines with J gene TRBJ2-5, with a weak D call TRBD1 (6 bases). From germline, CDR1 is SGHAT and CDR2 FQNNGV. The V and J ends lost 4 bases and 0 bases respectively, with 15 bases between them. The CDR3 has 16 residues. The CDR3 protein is CASSSPFTGNQETQYF. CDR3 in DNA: TGTGCCAGCAGCTCCCCATTTACAGGGAACCAAGAGACCCAGTACTTC.

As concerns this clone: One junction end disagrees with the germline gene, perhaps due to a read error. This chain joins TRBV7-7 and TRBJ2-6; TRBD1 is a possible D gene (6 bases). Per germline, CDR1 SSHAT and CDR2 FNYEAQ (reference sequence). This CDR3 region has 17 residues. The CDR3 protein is CASSLYREGSGANVLTF. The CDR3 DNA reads TGTGCTAGCAGCTTATACAGGGAAGGGTCTGGGGCCAACGTCCTGACTTTC.

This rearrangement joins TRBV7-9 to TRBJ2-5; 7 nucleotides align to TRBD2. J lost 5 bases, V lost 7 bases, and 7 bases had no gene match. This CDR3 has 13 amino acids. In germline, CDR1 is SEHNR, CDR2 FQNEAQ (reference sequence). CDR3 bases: TGTGCCAGCATCCCCGAGGGAGGGGAGACCCAGTACTTC. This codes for CASIPEGGETQYF.